This TCR beta chain was identified during a study of breast tumors, draining lymph nodes, adjacent tissues. Whole-study results and caveats: Luminal-like breast cancer showed significantly higher tumor–nontumor repertoire similarity than basal-like. Data only fit, rather than demonstrated, lymph node origin of most tumor T cells.

In its sample, this clonotype was seen a few times. The target antigen is unknown. Breast cancer patients provided tissue from their axillary draining lymph nodes. Per germline, CDR1 SGHDT and CDR2 YYEEEE. The ends were cut back, 3 bases at V and 8 bases at J, with 12 bases in the middle. CDR3 length equals 14 residues. TCRdb re-called the multiplex PCR reads through MiXCR, storing one row per CDR3 protein. The sample has around 170,000 distinct CDR3 sequences; approximately 30% are singletons. The V and J genes are TRBV5-6 and TRBJ1-6, with unresolved D. This sequence was found in a female donor with breast cancer. Some clones in this sample may be carry-over from other donors' samples. The specimen sequenced was axillary lymph node tissue. The CDR3 region has the DNA TGTGCCAGCAGCTCGTCGCCCGGGGATTCACCCCTCCACTTT. This sequence encodes CASSSSPGDSPLHF.